Below are 32 T cell receptor beta chains sequenced from a single sample in a study of blood T cell repertoires in COVID-19. Here immunoSEQ multiplex PCR was the method, and the copy in TCRdb shows in-frame clones only, minus some. The sample carries hundreds of thousands of clones, about nine tenths recorded once. Material for sequencing was peripheral blood. Receptor source: a man in his forties with acute or convalescent COVID-19.

V is TRBV19 and J is TRBJ1-1, with D possibly TRBD1 on 5 matching bases. Trimming took off 4 bases at V and 0 bases at J, with 15 bases between the two ends. Per the germline V gene, CDR1 is LNHDA and CDR2 is SQIVND (reference sequence). The CDR3 length is 16 residues. As DNA, the CDR3 is TGTGCCAGTAGTACCCTACAGGCGTACCTGAACACTGAAGCTTTCTTT. This codes for CASSTLQAYLNTEAFF.

The chain has TRBV29-1 and TRBJ2-7, with 9 bases aligning to TRBD1. In germline, CDR1 is SQVTM, CDR2 ANQGSEA. The CDR3 has 13 amino acids. The ends lost 6 bases at V and 1 base at J; junction bases unmatched: 4. Here the CDR3 reads CSVPGQGSYEQYF. In DNA form, the CDR3 reads TGCAGCGTCCCGGGACAGGGATCCTACGAGCAGTACTTC.

The DNA for the CDR3 is TGTGCCAGCAGTCCCCGACTAGCGGGTACCTCCTACAATGAGCAGTTCTTC. Encoded protein: CASSPRLAGTSYNEQFF. The J gene is TRBJ2-1, the V gene TRBV27; 10 bases agree with TRBD2. CDR1 MNHEY and CDR2 SMNVEV come from the germline V gene (reference sequence). CDR3 length equals 17 residues. Trimming removed 5 bases from V and 0 bases from J; junction bases left unmatched: 7.

The rearrangement uses TRBV2 and TRBJ2-1, with TRBD2 matching over 16 bases. From germline, CDR1 is SNHLY and CDR2 FYNNEI. The J segment lost 6 bases and the V segment lost 8 bases, leaving 10 bases of the junction unmatched. CDR3 length: 17 residues. This chain's CDR3 is CASLGTSGRGGPNEQFF. The DNA of the CDR3 is TGTGCCAGCTTAGGGACTAGCGGGAGGGGGGGGCCCAATGAGCAGTTCTTC.

This sequence joins TRBV30 and TRBJ1-5; 12 bases are a match to TRBD1. Germline V gene data show CDR1 as GTSNPN and CDR2 as SVGIG (reference sequence). V lost 3 bases and J lost 6; bases outside the gene matches: 3. The CDR3 loop spans 14 amino acids. CDR3 amino acids: CAWRGTGGGQPQHF. In DNA, the CDR3 is TGTGCCTGGAGGGGGACAGGGGGCGGTCAGCCCCAGCATTTT. The whole variable domain, filled in from reference TRBV30 and TRBJ1-5, reads SQTIHQWPATLVQPVGSPLSLECTVEGTSNPNLYWYRQAAGRGLQLLFYSVGIGQISSEVPQNLSASRPQDRQFILSSKKLLLSDSGFYLCAWRGTGGGQPQHFGDGTRLSIL.

V is TRBV30 and J is TRBJ2-3, with 10 bases identical to TRBD1. J was trimmed by 1 base and V by 8 bases; bases with no gene match: 6. There are 14 residues in the CDR3. Germline V gives CDR1 GTSNPN, CDR2 SVGIG (reference sequence). The CDR3 DNA sequence: TGTGCCAGCGCGACAGGGGGCGGCACAGATACGCAGTATTTT. As protein: CASATGGGTDTQYF. Supplemented by reference TRBV30 and TRBJ2-3, the full variable domain reads SQTIHQWPATLVQPVGSPLSLECTVEGTSNPNLYWYRQAAGRGLQLLFYSVGIGQISSEVPQNLSASRPQDRQFILSSKKLLLSDSGFYLCASATGGGTDTQYFGPGTRLTVL.

The CDR3: CASSSTGAGMGYTF. The CDR3 DNA reads TGTGCCAGCAGTTCTACAGGTGCCGGTATGGGCTACACCTTC. The chain combines TRBV6-5 with TRBJ1-2; tentative D call: TRBD1 (5 bases). This CDR3 spans 14 amino acids. Germline CDR1 MNHEY, CDR2 SVGAGI. V was clipped by 4 bases and J by 8 bases, with 17 bases between them.

About this clone itself: Other DNA variants within this sample encode the same CDR3. The V gene is TRBV3-1 (or the pseudogene TRBV3-2), the J gene TRBJ1-6; D may be TRBD1 (6 bases). V was clipped by 1 base and J by 7 bases, with 11 bases between them. Germline lookup yields CDR1 LGHDT and CDR2 YNNKEL (reference sequence). The CDR3 runs 15 residues. CDR3 region: CASSQGGGRNSPLHF. CDR3 DNA sequence: TGTGCCAGCAGCCAAGGTGGGGGCCGGAATTCACCCCTCCACTTT.

This clone was seen a single time. This chain joins TRBV19 and TRBJ1-5; D perhaps matches TRBD1 (6 bases). Germline V lookup: CDR1 LNHDA, CDR2 SQIVND (reference sequence). Trimming shortened V by 3 bases and J by 4 bases, and 13 bases separated the two germline ends. This CDR3 is built from 15 residues. In DNA form, the CDR3 reads TGTGCCAGTAGTATGCCAGGGGTACCAAATCAGCCCCAGCATTTT. The encoded protein is CASSMPGVPNQPQHF.

The chain joins TRBV6-6 to TRBJ2-3; no firm D call. Trimming shortened V by 6 bases and J by 1 base, and 17 bases separated the two germline ends. The CDR3 has 16 residues. Germline V CDR1 and CDR2: MNHNY, SVGAGI (reference sequence). CDR3 sequence reads: CASSPSFGTGTDTQYF. CDR3 coding DNA: TGTGCCAGCAGCCCCTCCTTTGGTACGGGCACAGATACGCAGTATTTT.

The J gene is TRBJ1-1, the V gene TRBV6-5; D may be TRBD1 (5 bases). This CDR3 comprises 14 residues. Trimming removed 7 bases at V and 4 bases at J, with 16 bases between. CDR1 and CDR2 (germline): MNHEY, SVGAGI. CDR3 protein: CASIPSGGFTEAFF. The CDR3 coding sequence is TGTGCCAGCATCCCCTCCGGGGGTTTCACTGAAGCTTTCTTT.

The DNA for the CDR3 is TGTGCCAGCAGTTTATTATACAATGAGCAGTTCTTC. It translates to CASSLLYNEQFF. The chain couples TRBV28 to TRBJ2-1; D gene unclear. CDR1 and CDR2 (germline): MDHEN, SYDVKM. This CDR3 region has 12 residues. Trimming took 1 base from V and 4 from J, leaving 2 bases between them.

The chain links TRBV9 to TRBJ1-1; tentatively, D is TRBD1 (6 bases). The CDR3 is 14 amino acids. Germline V gives CDR1 SGDLS, CDR2 YYNGEE. The ends were cut back, 2 bases at V and 0 bases at J, with 8 bases in the middle. The CDR3 region is CASSVAGVNTEAFF. CDR3 nucleotide sequence: TGTGCCAGCAGCGTGGCAGGGGTGAACACTGAAGCTTTCTTT.

The V call is TRBV11-2, the J call TRBJ1-1; the D gene is possibly TRBD1 (5 bases). Per germline, CDR1 SGHAT and CDR2 FQNNGV. CDR3 length: 16 residues. Trimming cost V 4 bases and J 5 bases, with 20 bases left between them. The CDR3 DNA reads TGTGCCAGCAGCTATAAAACAGGTTTTTGGAAGACTGAAGCTTTCTTT. This translates into CASSYKTGFWKTEAFF. Together with reference TRBV11-2 and TRBJ1-1, the CDR3 gives the full variable domain: EAGVAQSPRYKIIEKRQSVAFWCNPISGHATLYWYQQILGQGPKLLIQFQNNGVVDDSQLPKDRFSAERLKGVDSTLKIQPAKLEDSAVYLCASSYKTGFWKTEAFFGQGTRLTVV.

The rearrangement joins TRBV5-6 to TRBJ2-1, with 13 bases lining up with TRBD2. This CDR3 spans 16 amino acids. V shed 5 bases, J shed 6 bases, and the junction held 8 bases outside the gene matches. CDR1 is SGHDT, CDR2 YYEEEE, per germline. The CDR3 is CASSLPRTSGSNEQFF. DNA for the CDR3: TGTGCCAGCAGTCTCCCTCGGACTAGCGGGAGCAATGAGCAGTTCTTC.

This sequence joins TRBV2 and TRBJ2-4, with 11 bases identical to TRBD1. Germline values: CDR1 SNHLY, CDR2 FYNNEI. Trimming took 11 bases from V and 8 from J; bases not matched to a gene: 8. This CDR3 has 13 amino acids. Here the CDR3 DNA reads TGTGCCGGTGGGCCGGGACAGGGGGACATTCAGTACTTC. Amino acids: CAGGPGQGDIQYF.

This chain links TRBV19 with TRBJ2-5; maybe TRBD1 (6 bases). V lost 4 bases and J 5 bases, leaving 14 bases between the germline ends. This CDR3 contains 14 residues. The V gene's germline CDR1 is LNHDA and CDR2 SQIVND (reference sequence). The CDR3 DNA reads as TGTGCCAGTAGTAAGTCAGGGGTAGGGGAGACCCAGTACTTC. Its translation is CASSKSGVGETQYF.

The chain couples TRBV6-6 to TRBJ1-4, with unresolved D. The germline V gene has CDR1 MNHNY and CDR2 SVGAGI (reference sequence). The CDR3 is made up of 14 amino acids. The V end lost 5 bases, the J end lost 8 bases, and 15 bases lay between the germline ends. In DNA, the CDR3 is TGTGCCAGCAGTCCGATCTCGGGAAACGAAAAACTGTTTTTT. It encodes CASSPISGNEKLFF.

The V gene is TRBV19, the J gene TRBJ2-1, with D tentatively TRBD2 (5 bases). Germline V gives CDR1 LNHDA, CDR2 SQIVND (reference sequence). V lost 6 bases and J lost 3, with 21 bases in between. The CDR3 runs 17 residues. The CDR3 DNA reads as TGTGCCAGTAGCCACGTACGAGGGAGATCATTCTACAATGAGCAGTTCTTC. It translates to CASSHVRGRSFYNEQFF.

This chain connects TRBV19 to TRBJ2-7, with TRBD1 matching 9 bases. V dropped 3 bases and J dropped 6; count of bases not matched to a gene: 6. Germline CDR1 is LNHDA and CDR2 is SQIVND (reference sequence). The CDR3 is made up of 14 amino acids. The CDR3 nucleotides are TGTGCCAGTAGTATCTTGACAGGGGGAGGCGAGCAGTACTTC. Protein sequence: CASSILTGGGEQYF.

The J gene is TRBJ1-2, the V gene TRBV5-1, with D perhaps TRBD1 (6 bases). The V end was cut by 0 bases, the J end by 5 bases, with 14 bases between. In germline, CDR1 is SGHRS, CDR2 YFSETQ. The CDR3 runs to 15 residues. CDR3 coding DNA: TGCGCCAGCAGCTTGGCCAGAAGCAGGGGATATGGCTACACCTTC. Translating gives CASSLARSRGYGYTF.

The chain combines TRBV5-1 with TRBJ2-7; D perhaps matches TRBD1 (5 bases). The germline V gene encodes CDR1 SGHRS and CDR2 YFSETQ. Trimming stripped 5 bases from V and 1 base from J, with 16 bases between. This CDR3 has 15 amino acids. CDR3 in amino acids: CASRDSLIISYEQYF. The CDR3 nucleotides are TGCGCCAGCAGAGACAGCTTAATAATTTCCTACGAGCAGTACTTC.

The CDR3 DNA sequence: TGTGCCAGTACCCATGTAGCTCGGGATACTGAAGCTTTCTTT. Its protein is CASTHVARDTEAFF. The rearrangement uses TRBV19 and TRBJ1-1, with D uncertain. This CDR3 is 14 amino acids long. Germline V gives CDR1 LNHDA, CDR2 SQIVND (reference sequence). V lost 7 bases and J 5 bases, leaving 17 bases between the germline ends.

This chain joins TRBV5-4 and TRBJ2-7; TRBD2 agrees at 14 bases. The germline V gene has CDR1 SGHNT and CDR2 YYREEE (reference sequence). V was clipped by 10 bases and J by 5 bases; unmatched bases: 5. The CDR3 covers 13 residues. In nucleotides, the CDR3 is TGTGCCGGGGGGACTAGCGGGGGCCACGAGCAGTACTTC. It specifies CAGGTSGGHEQYF.

The chain combines TRBV9 with TRBJ2-3; no definite D call. The CDR3 has 14 residues. CDR1 and CDR2 (germline): SGDLS, YYNGEE. Trimming shortened V by 4 bases and J by 2 bases, and 11 bases separated the two germline ends. This CDR3 is CASSPLRSTDTQYF. The CDR3 bases are TGTGCCAGCAGCCCCTTGCGGTCCACAGATACGCAGTATTTT. The variable domain in full, with the rest retrieved from reference TRBV9 and TRBJ2-3, is DSGVTQTPKHLITATGQRVTLRCSPRSGDLSVYWYQQSLDQGLQFLIQYYNGEERAKGNILERFSAQQFPDLHSELNLSSLELGDSALYFCASSPLRSTDTQYFGPGTRLTVL.

This clone was found a few times. This chain joins TRBV19 and TRBJ2-5; tentative D call: TRBD2 (6 bases). This CDR3 region has 15 residues. V lost 7 bases and J lost 0, with 15 bases in between. CDR1 is LNHDA and CDR2 is SQIVND in the germline V gene (reference sequence). The CDR3 coding sequence is TGTGCCAGTAACCCCGGAGGGATTAACCAAGAGACCCAGTACTTC. Residues: CASNPGGINQETQYF.

The table lists this clone with a few counts. This chain joins TRBV5-1 and TRBJ1-3; 9 nucleotides match TRBD1. V shed 3 bases and J 1 base; nucleotides not matched to a gene: 5. Germline lookup yields CDR1 SGHRS and CDR2 YFSETQ. The CDR3 is 16 residues long. CDR3 amino acids: CASSSAGTGSGNTIYF. The CDR3 DNA reads TGCGCCAGCAGCTCCGCCGGGACAGGGTCTGGAAACACCATATATTTT.

CDR3 sequence (DNA): TGCAGCGTTGAGCGGACTAGCGGGGATGCAGATACGCAGTATTTT. Residues: CSVERTSGDADTQYF. The chain couples TRBV29-1 to TRBJ2-3; the match to TRBD2 covers 12 bases. Germline V gene sequence: CDR1 SQVTM, CDR2 ANQGSEA. The CDR3 has 15 amino acids. The V and J ends lost 3 bases and 4 bases, in that order; junction bases with no gene match: 5.

This rearrangement joins TRBV27 to TRBJ1-3; D is undetermined. The CDR3 has 13 residues. Germline CDR1 reads MNHEY; CDR2 reads SMNVEV (reference sequence). V was shortened by 5 bases and J by 8 bases, with 13 bases between the two germline ends. The CDR3 sequence: CASSLTGSDTIYF. The CDR3 coding sequence is TGTGCCAGCAGTCTCACGGGGAGCGACACCATATATTTT.

The gene calls are TRBV19 and TRBJ1-2; D perhaps matches TRBD1 (6 bases). Per the germline V gene, CDR1 is LNHDA and CDR2 is SQIVND (reference sequence). Deletions cut 3 bases from V and 7 bases from J, with 15 bases between. This CDR3 has 14 residues. This CDR3 is CASSILQGKGGYTF. The DNA for the CDR3 is TGTGCCAGTAGTATCCTGCAGGGGAAAGGTGGCTACACCTTC. Combining the CDR3 with reference TRBV19 and TRBJ1-2 gives the whole variable domain DGGITQSPKYLFRKEGQNVTLSCEQNLNHDAMYWYRQDPGQGLRLIYYSQIVNDFQKGDIAEGYSVSREKKESFPLTVTSAQKNPTAFYLCASSILQGKGGYTFGSGTRLTVV.

The chain joins TRBV6-4 to TRBJ2-3, with D perhaps matching TRBD2 (5 bases). CDR3 length: 17 amino acids. V was shortened by 3 bases and J by 1 base, with 17 bases between the two germline ends. Germline lookup yields CDR1 MRHNA and CDR2 SNTAGT. CDR3 coding DNA: TGTGCCAGCAGTGAGATATTTGGGAGCGGTGGCACAGATACGCAGTATTTT. This translates into CASSEIFGSGGTDTQYF.

The chain has TRBV18 and TRBJ2-1; 15 bases match TRBD2. Germline V CDR1 and CDR2: KGHSH, LQKENI. J was trimmed by 5 bases and V by 4 bases; bases with no gene match: 6. This CDR3 is 17 amino acids long. The CDR3 DNA is TGTGCCAGCTCACGGGCCGGGACTAGCGGGGGGCACAATGAGCAGTTCTTC. This translates into CASSRAGTSGGHNEQFF.